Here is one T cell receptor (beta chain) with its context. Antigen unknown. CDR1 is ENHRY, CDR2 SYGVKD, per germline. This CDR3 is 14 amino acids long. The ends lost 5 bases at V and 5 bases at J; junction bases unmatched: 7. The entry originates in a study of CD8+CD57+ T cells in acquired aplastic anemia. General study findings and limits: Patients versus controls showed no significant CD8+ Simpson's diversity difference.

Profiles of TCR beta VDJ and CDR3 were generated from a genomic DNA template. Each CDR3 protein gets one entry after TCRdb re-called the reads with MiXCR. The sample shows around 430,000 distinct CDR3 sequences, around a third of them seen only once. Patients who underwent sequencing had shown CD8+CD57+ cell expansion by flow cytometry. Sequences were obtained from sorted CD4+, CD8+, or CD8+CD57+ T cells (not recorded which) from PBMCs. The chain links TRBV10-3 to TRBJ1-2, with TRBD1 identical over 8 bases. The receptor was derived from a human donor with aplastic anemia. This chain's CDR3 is CAISSDRGGYGYTF. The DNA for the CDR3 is TGTGCCATCAGTTCTGACAGGGGCGGGTATGGCTACACCTTC.